Included here is one T cell receptor beta chain sequence, with context. Methods used by the authors: Quantification of nucleated cells was approximated via reference gene primer amplification. Using immunoSEQ multiplex PCR, the repertoire was profiled, and TCRdb retains in-frame clones only, with some absent. That table is the source of V, J and clone size, and D and trimming were worked out from the DNA. The sample has about 200,000 clones; around nine tenths are singletons. This CDR3 spans 15 amino acids. The germline CDR1 and CDR2 sequences are MGHRA and YSYEKL. The ends lost 4 bases at V and 8 bases at J; junction bases unmatched: 13. The source of the sample is a study of blood T cell repertoires in COVID-19. About the study: PBMCs, B-cell-depleted T cells, or T cells provided the cDNA or gDNA that made up the material.

The sequencing sample was made of peripheral blood. This chain uses TRBV4-1 with TRBJ1-2; 7 bases are shared with TRBD1. This clonotype was sampled from a man aged 18 to 35 with active or convalescent COVID-19. The CDR3 nucleotides are TGCGCCAGCAGCCTTGAAGGACAGGCAACTGGGGGCTACACCTTC. Amino acid sequence: CASSLEGQATGGYTF.